This entry is about one T cell receptor (beta chain). This sample was taken from a study of Graves' ophthalmopathy and Graves' hyperthyroidism. The authors amplified TCR beta CDR3 regions from RNA transcripts. HTBI primers served in a first-round RT-PCR, which a second-round multiplex PCR followed. TCRdb ran MiXCR on the multiplex PCR reads and lists one entry per CDR3 protein. The table shows 200,000 to 250,000 distinct CDR3 sequences, with 20% to 25% occurring only once. Where ophthalmopathy was present, donors had moderate-to-severe activity, CAS ≥3, NOSPECS ≥4 and duration under 3 months. Researchers turned away patients with other autoimmune diseases, uncontrolled infections, pregnancy or lactation. It was from 8.5 to 10 ml of fresh peripheral blood that the PBMCs came. This CDR3 contains 15 residues. Germline trimming cut 3 bases from V and 2 bases from J; bases unmatched to any gene: 4. Germline V gene data show CDR1 as MNHNS and CDR2 as SASEGT.

This TCR was recovered from a woman aged 50 to 60 with Graves' ophthalmopathy. The sample comprised peripheral blood. The genes are TRBV6-1 and TRBJ2-3; 8 bases match TRBD2. CDR3 sequence (DNA): TGTGCCAGCAGTGAGCGGGAGGTCTTCACAGATACGCAGTATTTT. This encodes CASSEREVFTDTQYF.